This T cell receptor beta chain is drawn from a study of naive and memory T cell subsets. Study results and limitations: No ground truth validated the naive and memory repertoire findings. A clonotype means one alpha or beta sequence, not an alpha/beta pair.

This clonotype was seen repeatedly, ten times or more. Its matching antigen is unknown. An equimolar mix of two oligonucleotides served as the beta constant-region primer for TRBC1 and TRBC2. A 12-nucleotide UMI and the SP2 primer were added to the cDNA 3' end by oligonucleotide ligation. One entry per CDR3 protein results from TCRdb running MiXCR on the UMI-ligation and nested PCR reads. Of approximately 85,000 distinct CDR3 sequences listed, 7% to 7.5% are singletons. Overnight CMV lysate stimulation of fresh PBMCs defined donor CMV status by CD4+ IFNgamma. In germline, CDR1 is SGDLS, CDR2 YYNGEE. Trimming cost V 2 bases and J 7 bases; bases outside gene matches: 10. This CDR3 region has 17 residues.

This receptor was taken from a human donor in good health. V is TRBV9 and J is TRBJ2-1; TRBD2 matches at 12 bases. The sequenced sample consisted of central memory CD4+ T cells from blood. CDR3 DNA: TGTGCCAGCAGCGTCCGTCCACTAGCGGGGGGAAATAATGAGCAGTTCTTC. This gives the protein CASSVRPLAGGNNEQFF.